The clone carrying this T cell receptor beta chain was observed once. When the RNA was reverse transcribed, random hexamers were used with an input of roughly 0.45 to 1 ug. Across 54 Vbeta and 13 Jbeta, immunoSEQ multiplex PCR amplified TCR beta CDR3. TCRdb re-called the immunoSEQ multiplex PCR reads with MiXCR, one entry per CDR3 protein. The table records 200,000 to 300,000 distinct CDR3 sequences, roughly 95% of them present only once. The CDR3 totals 12 residues. Trimming shortened V by 4 bases and J by 9 bases, and 11 bases separated the two germline ends. Germline V gene data show CDR1 as SGHRS and CDR2 as YFSETQ. The data derive from a study of CD8 T cells in Susac syndrome. From blood CD8+ and CD4+ T cells, TCR beta sequences were generated.

The sample consisted of CD4+ T cells from PBMCs. The sequence derives from a human donor with multiple sclerosis. V usage is TRBV5-1 and J usage is TRBJ2-1, with D unresolved. CDR3 nucleotides: TGCGCCAGCAGCCCAGATAGTGGTGAGCAGTTCTTC. Amino acids: CASSPDSGEQFF.